This TCR beta chain was identified during a study of T cell responses to AZD1222 COVID-19 vaccine. Study-level information: The study pooled second doses at about 4 or about 12 weeks.

The repertoire was sequenced with immunoSEQ multiplex PCR; TCRdb's copy has only in-frame clones and lacks some. In the table there are 150,000 to 180,000 clones, around 89% of which are singletons. Study results and caveats: Spike-wide coverage was observed for vaccine-associated CD4 TCRs, with dominant responses at 160-218 and 743-854. Reportedly, nearly half the spike-specific TCRs target unmutated variant regions. Females outnumbered males among donors, who were mostly white British; clonal diversity was possibly underestimated.

Comment on this clone: Its antigen is not known.

The length of the CDR3 is 17 residues. Germline CDR1 and CDR2: MGHRA and YSYEKL. The V end lost 0 bases, the J end lost 1 base, and 15 bases lay between the germline ends. This clonotype was obtained from an adult in good health. The V call is TRBV4-1, the J call TRBJ1-1; weak D call: TRBD1 (5 bases). The sample in question was peripheral blood, obtained on day 0 of AZD1222 vaccination. In DNA, the CDR3 is TGCGCCAGCAGCCAAGACAGGACACGGCTTAGGAACACTGAAGCTTTCTTT. As protein: CASSQDRTRLRNTEAFF.